This T cell receptor beta chain comes out of a study of T cells in Graves' hyperthyroidism and ophthalmopathy. At the level of the study: Before any treatment, at initial diagnosis, peripheral blood was collected. Overall study findings and caveats: Before onset, by a median of approximately 6.2 months, the model predicted ophthalmopathy.

Researchers took RNA transcripts and amplified the TCR beta CDR3 regions from them. Primed by the HTBI set, a first-round RT-PCR was run on the TCR CDR3. Each CDR3 protein gets one entry after TCRdb re-called the multiplex PCR reads with MiXCR. This table holds fewer than 350,000 distinct CDR3 sequences, more than 10% found once. The V and J ends lost 7 bases and 5 bases respectively, with 15 bases between them. Germline V gene lookup returns CDR1 LGHNT and CDR2 FRNRAP. CDR3 length: 13 amino acids. Many counts were recorded for this clonotype. Its antigen is unknown. The chain employs TRBV12-5 and TRBJ2-7; D may be TRBD1 or TRBD2 (6 bases each). This clonotype was obtained from a woman in her twenties or thirties with Graves' hyperthyroidism that later progressed to Graves' ophthalmopathy. Sequencing was performed on blood. This chain's CDR3 is CASAMGAGHEQYF. The CDR3 DNA reads as TGTGCTAGTGCCATGGGGGCGGGGCACGAGCAGTACTTC.